This T cell receptor beta chain was retrieved from a study of shared clonotypes between healthy human individuals. Regarding the study as a whole: The study found 4.5% to 5% of naive CD4 clonotypes shared across several donors. Naive subsets generally exceeded memory subsets in estimated richness.

The CDR3 loop spans 16 amino acids. CDR1 is SNHLY and CDR2 is FYNNEI in the germline V gene. The ends were cut back, 0 bases at V and 9 bases at J, with 18 bases in the middle. This clone was seen once. The antigen remains undetermined. The method was immunoSEQ multiplex PCR; TCRdb's version includes in-frame clones alone and lacks a portion of them. The table records approximately 2.4 million clones, around 95% of them present only once. The sequence was obtained from a man aged 18-30 years in good health. What was sequenced was naive CD4+ T cells sorted from blood. Described subset: CD45RA+ positively selected. The chain has TRBV2 and TRBJ1-3, with D perhaps TRBD1 (5 bases). The CDR3, as DNA: TGTGCCAGCAGTGAAGCTACCGGGGCCCTAAGGAGCACCATATATTTT. Amino acids: CASSEATGALRSTIYF.